Listed below are T cell receptor beta chains from one sample, sequenced in a study of cytomegalovirus exposure and HLA in healthy donors. The method was immunoSEQ multiplex PCR; TCRdb's version includes in-frame clones alone and lacks a portion of them. The data show about 280,000 clones, 85% to 90% seen once. Sequenced input: PBMCs. The receptors here all came from a woman between 18 and 30 years old in good health and CMV-seronegative. The CDR3 runs from the conserved cysteine through the conserved F or W. The D gene is left open where the match is weak. Size is stated for part of the rows, as once, few or many counts, or as a class when the clone is expanded.

D,size,J,V,DNA,CDR3
-,-,TRBJ2-1,TRBV7-8,TGTGCCAGCAGCTTAGTACGGGAGCAGTTCTTC,CASSLVREQFF
-,-,TRBJ2-7,TRBV18,TGTGCCAGCTCACCCGCGCTCCCTACTTACTCGTCCTACGAGCAGTACTTC,CASSPALPTYSSYEQYF
TRBD1,-,TRBJ1-1,TRBV27,TGTGCCAGCAGCTTTTTGCAGGGGGGACCTGAAGCTTTCTTT,CASSFLQGGPEAFF
-,-,TRBJ1-1,TRBV9,TGTGCCAGCAGCGTTGGGGCGGACACTGAAGCTTTCTTT,CASSVGADTEAFF
TRBD2,-,TRBJ2-3,TRBV5-1,TGCGCCAGCAGCTTCAGTAGCGGGGAAGCAGATACGCAGTATTTT,CASSFSSGEADTQYF
TRBD1,-,TRBJ2-7,TRBV7-9,TGTGCCAGCAGCTTCGGGGCAGGGGGCCTGTACGAGCAGTACTTC,CASSFGAGGLYEQYF
-,few,TRBJ1-5,TRBV19,TGTGCCAGTAGTATAGTTGAGCGTCAGCCCCAGCATTTT,CASSIVERQPQHF
-,-,TRBJ1-6,TRBV4-1,TGCGCCAGCAGCCAAGGGCGTGAGAGGATTAATTCACCCCTCCACTTT,CASSQGRERINSPLHF
-,-,TRBJ1-3,TRBV6-1,TGTGCCAGCAGTGAAGTACCCGGAGACTCTGGAAACACCATATATTTT,CASSEVPGDSGNTIYF
-,-,TRBJ2-3,TRBV4-1,TGCGCCAGCAGCCTTTCGGGGACAGATACGCAGTATTTT,CASSLSGTDTQYF
-,-,TRBJ1-5,TRBV27,TGTGCCAGCAGTTCCTATTGGGGGCAGAACAATCAGCCCCAGCATTTT,CASSSYWGQNNQPQHF
-,-,TRBJ1-3,TRBV5-1,TGCGCCAGCAGCTTGGTTAGCAGCGCCTCTGGAAACACCATATATTTT,CASSLVSSASGNTIYF
TRBD1,-,TRBJ1-2,TRBV2,TGTGCCAGCAGCCTACAGGGGGGTATGGGTGGCTACACCTTC,CASSLQGGMGGYTF
-,-,TRBJ1-3,TRBV18,TGTGCCAGCTCACCGGAGGAGGGGCCTGGAAACACCATATATTTT,CASSPEEGPGNTIYF
-,-,TRBJ1-5,TRBV18,TGTGCCAGCTCACCTCAGTCGGGTCCCAATCAGCCCCAGCATTTT,CASSPQSGPNQPQHF
-,-,TRBJ2-3,TRBV5-1,TGCGCCAGCAGTTTAGCGCTTAGCACAGATACGCAGTATTTT,CASSLALSTDTQYF
TRBD1,once,TRBJ2-2,TRBV7-3,TGTGCCAGCAGCTTTTTCCAGGGGGCCGGGGAGCTGTTTTTT,CASSFFQGAGELFF
TRBD2,-,TRBJ2-1,TRBV2,TGTGCCAGCAGTGGGCCCAGCCCCGGGGGGAGTTACAATGAGCAGTTCTTC,CASSGPSPGGSYNEQFF
-,-,TRBJ1-5,TRBV5-6,TGTGCCAGCAGCTTGGCCCAGGGGACGATGGGCAATCAGCCCCAGCATTTT,CASSLAQGTMGNQPQHF
-,-,TRBJ1-2,TRBV5-1,TGCGCCAGCAGCTTGTCGGGAGATGCTAACTATGGCTACACCTTC,CASSLSGDANYGYTF
-,-,TRBJ2-5,TRBV5-1,TGCGCCAGCCAGTCTTCTGGGCCGGTTCAAGAGACCCAGTACTTC,CASQSSGPVQETQYF
TRBD1,-,TRBJ1-2,TRBV28,TGTGCCAGCAGTTGGGGGACAGGGGACTATGGCTACACCTTC,CASSWGTGDYGYTF
TRBD1,-,TRBJ1-2,TRBV6-4,TGTGCCAGCAGAAGATTGGGAACAGGGGGCGCCGGCTACACCTTC,CASRRLGTGGAGYTF
TRBD1,-,TRBJ2-1,TRBV5-1,TGCGCCAGCAGCTTAGGACAGGGGGGGCCCAATGAGCAGTTCTTC,CASSLGQGGPNEQFF
-,-,TRBJ1-5,TRBV5-1,TGCGCCAGCAGCCCCGGGAATTCGGGCCTTGATCAGCCCCAGCATTTT,CASSPGNSGLDQPQHF
-,-,TRBJ1-1,TRBV9,TGTGCCAGCAGCGGGGGGGAGGGCACTGAAGCTTTCTTT,CASSGGEGTEAFF
TRBD1,-,TRBJ2-7,TRBV4-1,TGCGCCAGCAGCAAACAGGGACAGGCCTCCTACGAGCAGTACTTC,CASSKQGQASYEQYF
-,-,TRBJ2-3,TRBV9,TGTGCCAGCAGCACGACGTCTAGAACTGGCACAGATACGCAGTATTTT,CASSTTSRTGTDTQYF